This T cell receptor beta chain was obtained from a study of T cells in Graves' hyperthyroidism and ophthalmopathy. There were TCR beta CDR3 regions amplified from RNA transcripts. HTBI primers drove first-round RT-PCR of the TCR CDR3. TCRdb used MiXCR to reprocess the multiplex PCR reads, holding one entry per CDR3 protein. The sample has 300,000 to 350,000 distinct CDR3 sequences, about 15% seen once. The CDR3 covers 15 residues. Germline CDR1 is LNHDA and CDR2 is SQIVND (reference sequence). Losses at the gene ends were 5 bases for V and 4 bases for J; bases not matched to a gene: 6. The chain couples TRBV19 to TRBJ2-1; 9 bases line up with TRBD2. The material sequenced was blood. The source is a man between 25 and 39 years old with Graves' hyperthyroidism. The CDR3 region is CASSVASGTYNEQFF. Written as DNA, the CDR3 is TGTGCCAGTAGTGTAGCTAGCGGGACATACAATGAGCAGTTCTTC.